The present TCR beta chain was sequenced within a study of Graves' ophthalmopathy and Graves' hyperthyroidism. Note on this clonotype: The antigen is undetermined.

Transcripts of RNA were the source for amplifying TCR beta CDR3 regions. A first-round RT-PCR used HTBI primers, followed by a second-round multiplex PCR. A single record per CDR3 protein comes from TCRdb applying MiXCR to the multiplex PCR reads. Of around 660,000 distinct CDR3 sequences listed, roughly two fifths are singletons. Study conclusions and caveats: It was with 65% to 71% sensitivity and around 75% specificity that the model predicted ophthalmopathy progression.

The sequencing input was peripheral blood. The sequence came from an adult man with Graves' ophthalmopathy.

In DNA form, the CDR3 reads TGCAGTGCTAAAAACGGTGGGATTAAAGAGACCCAGTACTTC. This codes for CSAKNGGIKETQYF. The rearrangement joins TRBV20-1 to TRBJ2-5; D call uncertain. Germline CDR1 reads DFQATT; CDR2 reads SNEGSKA (reference sequence). The germline V and J ends were trimmed by 4 bases and 3 bases, with 15 bases remaining between them. This CDR3 contains 14 residues.